The 10 T cell receptor beta chains in this list originate from one sample, sequenced in a study of T cell responses to AZD1222 COVID-19 vaccine. TCRdb keeps only in-frame clones here, not all; method: immunoSEQ multiplex PCR. The sample holds roughly 120,000 clones, roughly 88% seen once. This specimen consisted of peripheral blood, obtained on day 0 of AZD1222 vaccination. These TCRs come from an adult in good health.

The J gene is TRBJ1-1, the V gene TRBV7-8, with TRBD1 identical over 7 bases. CDR1 is SGHVS, CDR2 FQNEAQ, per germline. The CDR3 extends over 15 amino acids. Trimming removed 3 bases from V and 1 base from J; junction bases left unmatched: 5. The CDR3 DNA follows: TGTGCCAGCAGCTTTCTGCCAGGGGGGAACACTGAAGCTTTCTTT. It codes for CASSFLPGGNTEAFF.

The rearrangement joins TRBV5-1 to TRBJ2-7; 7 bases agree with TRBD2. The junction had 11 bases not matched to a gene; V was cut back by 6 bases and J by 2 bases. Germline CDR1 SGHRS, CDR2 YFSETQ. This CDR3 region has 15 residues. The CDR3 loop reads CASTESAGVPYEQYF. The DNA of the CDR3 is TGCGCCAGCACCGAGAGCGCGGGGGTTCCCTACGAGCAGTACTTC.

The CDR3 here is CASSWGFSQPQHF. The CDR3 DNA reads as TGTGCCAGCAGCTGGGGGTTTTCTCAGCCCCAGCATTTT. The chain uses TRBV7-9 and TRBJ1-5; a possible D gene is TRBD1 (5 bases). Germline CDR1 and CDR2: SEHNR and FQNEAQ (reference sequence). The germline V and J ends were trimmed by 4 bases and 6 bases, with 10 bases remaining between them. The CDR3 has 13 amino acids.

The chain recombines TRBV27 with TRBJ1-1; D unresolved. The CDR3 has 13 residues. Germline V gene data show CDR1 as MNHEY and CDR2 as SMNVEV (reference sequence). Deletions cut 2 bases from V and 3 bases from J, with 7 bases between. This chain's CDR3 is CASSLLGYTEAFF. The DNA of the CDR3 is TGTGCCAGCAGTTTACTGGGGTACACTGAAGCTTTCTTT.

The chain uses TRBV3-1 (or the pseudogene TRBV3-2) and TRBJ1-2; D perhaps matches TRBD1 (5 bases). The ends were cut back, 4 bases at V and 8 bases at J, with 11 bases in the middle. Germline values: CDR1 LGHDT, CDR2 YNNKEL (reference sequence). The CDR3 is 12 amino acids. The CDR3 loop reads CASSPGSVGYTF. The CDR3 DNA follows: TGTGCCAGCAGCCCAGGGTCGGTAGGCTACACCTTC.

This chain connects TRBV7-8 to TRBJ2-1; no clear D. The germline V and J ends were trimmed by 4 bases and 2 bases, with 12 bases remaining between them. This CDR3 comprises 15 residues. Germline V CDR1 and CDR2: SGHVS, FQNEAQ. The CDR3 protein is CASSSLLGPYNEQFF. As DNA, the CDR3 is TGTGCCAGCAGCTCTTTGTTGGGTCCCTACAATGAGCAGTTCTTC.

About this clone: Distinct nucleotide sequences in the sample also encode this CDR3. The rearrangement links TRBV30 to TRBJ2-7, with a possible D match to TRBD1 (6 bases). The CDR3 spans 13 residues. Trimming left V 0 bases short and J 6 bases short, with 12 bases between. CDR1 is GTSNPN, CDR2 SVGIG, per germline (reference sequence). The CDR3 is CAWSVGQGFEQYF. CDR3 bases: TGTGCCTGGAGTGTGGGGCAGGGGTTCGAGCAGTACTTC.

V usage is TRBV28 and J usage is TRBJ1-2, with TRBD1 as a possible D gene (5 bases). V lost 5 bases to trimming and J lost 5 bases, with 12 bases between them. CDR3 length: 13 amino acids. Germline-derived CDR1 and CDR2 are MDHEN and SYDVKM. CDR3 amino acids: CASSPGGGYGYTF. For the CDR3, the DNA is TGTGCCAGCAGTCCTGGGGGGGGTTATGGCTACACCTTC.

This rearrangement joins TRBV7-9 to TRBJ2-1, with TRBD2 matching over 7 bases. Unmatched junction bases numbered 7, after V lost 0 bases and J lost 14 bases. The CDR3 length is 13 residues. CDR1 and CDR2 from the germline V gene are SEHNR and FQNEAQ (reference sequence). The CDR3 DNA sequence: TGTGCCAGCAGCTTAGCGGGGGGGAGCGACGAGTTCTTC. Amino acid sequence: CASSLAGGSDEFF.

The chain couples TRBV27 to TRBJ1-2; perhaps TRBD1 as D (5 bases). The CDR3 has 14 amino acids. Trimming took 5 bases from V and 8 from J, leaving 18 bases between them. CDR1 MNHEY and CDR2 SMNVEV come from the germline V gene (reference sequence). The CDR3 DNA is TGTGCCAGCAGTAGCCCTCAAAGGGGACGGGGCTACACCTTC. This translates into CASSSPQRGRGYTF.